This TCR beta chain was captured in a study of blood T cell repertoires in COVID-19 (dated by TCRdb to 2018 to 2021). General notes on the study: The collaborator samples originated in the United States, Italy and Spain and spanned the acute and convalescent phases of COVID-19. The material from the prospective study consisted of cDNA or gDNA derived from T cells, B-cell-depleted T cells, or PBMCs. The dataset comprised deeply sampled blood TCRbeta repertoires from subjects exposed to, actively infected with, or recovered from COVID-19. The repertoires were released in a freely available public database intended as a resource for research on the immune response to SARS-CoV-2. Samples came from the ongoing ImmuneRACE study (first 160 participants) plus 1,254 subjects from 6 global collaborators. The sample metadata nearly always contained a de-identified subject ID, COVID-19 status, age in years and sex. Where available, HLA class I and class II types were obtained from metadata supplied by the sample provider rather than from assay-based typing.

For this clone: It has no known antigen specificity. Nothing much larger sits one base from this clone, and base qualities are not available.

General findings and caveats noted by the study authors: How much clinical and demographic metadata was included differed by source and by participant, and the metadata was provided uncurated.

One collaborating source in Seattle enrolled patients while the patients were actively infected and followed the patients over time throughout the course of disease. Each collaborating institution followed its own protocols to collect whole blood in K2EDTA tubes. For TCRbeta analysis, collaborators shipped samples in one of three forms: frozen whole blood, isolated PBMCs, or DNA extracted from either of those sample types. TCRbeta CDR3 regions were amplified from genomic DNA using the immunoSEQ Assay, a bias-controlled multiplex PCR. In the authors' own workflow: The number of nucleated cells in each sample was estimated by amplification of reference gene primers within the assay. To quantify the absolute abundance of each unique TCRbeta CDR3 rearrangement, sequence reads were collapsed and filtered. For each sample, productive Simpson clonality was calculated as the square root of Simpson's diversity index across productive rearrangements. This is the immuneACCESS table as TCRdb keeps it, with only in-frame sequences that have V and J called. A part of the clones is gone; compared with another copy, unresolved V genes explain less than half, and the rest is unexplained. The D gene and trimming were derived from the DNA, and the V and J assignments and clone size from that table. This sample comprises 400,000 or so clones, about 89% of them detected only once. The top ten constitute roughly 1.4% of the sample.

V gives up 4 bases and J gives up 6 bases, and the segment between their germline ends measures 13 bases. Including cysteine and phenylalanine, the CDR3 has 13 amino acids. The DNA shown is the 39-base CDR3, in frame from base 1. Sequences SGHDT (CDR1) and YYEEEE (CDR2) are obtained from the germline V gene. Here the chain combines TRBV5-6 and TRBJ1-2; the D gene assignment is ambiguous. The receptor comes from a woman aged 35 to 49 with COVID-19, enrolled during active disease. Sequenced sample: peripheral blood. The CDR3 corresponds to CASSAAGQNGYTF. The DNA sequence is as follows: TGTGCCAGCAGCGCGGCCGGTCAGAATGGCTACACCTTC. Beyond the CDR3, the reference TRBV5-6 and TRBJ1-2 genes provide the residues; the full variable domain reads: DAGVTQSPTHLIKTRGQQVTLRCSPKSGHDTVSWYQQALGQGPQFIFQYYEEEERQRGNFPDRFSGHQFPNYSSELNVNALLLGDSALYLCASSAAGQNGYTFGSGTRLTVV.